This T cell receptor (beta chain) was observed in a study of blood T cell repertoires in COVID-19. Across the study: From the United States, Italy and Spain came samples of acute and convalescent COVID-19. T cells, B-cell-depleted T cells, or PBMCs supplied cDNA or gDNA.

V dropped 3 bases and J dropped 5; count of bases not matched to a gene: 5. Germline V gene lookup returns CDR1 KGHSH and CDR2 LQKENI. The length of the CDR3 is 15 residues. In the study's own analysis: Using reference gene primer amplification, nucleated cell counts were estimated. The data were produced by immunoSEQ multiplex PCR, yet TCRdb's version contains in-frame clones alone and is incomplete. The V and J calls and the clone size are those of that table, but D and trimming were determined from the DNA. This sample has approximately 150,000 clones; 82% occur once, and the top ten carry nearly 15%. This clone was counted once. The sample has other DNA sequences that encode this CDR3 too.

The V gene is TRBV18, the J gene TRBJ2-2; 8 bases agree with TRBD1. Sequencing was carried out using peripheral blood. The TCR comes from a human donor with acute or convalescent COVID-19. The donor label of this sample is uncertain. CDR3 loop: CASSPGTGGTGELFF. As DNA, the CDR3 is TGTGCCAGCTCACCGGGGACAGGCGGGACCGGGGAGCTGTTTTTT.